This TCR beta chain was sequenced in a study of blood T cell repertoires in COVID-19. The V end lost 4 bases, the J end lost 4 bases, and 10 bases lay between the germline ends. CDR3 length: 13 amino acids. CDR1 and CDR2 from the germline V gene are MGHRA and YSYEKL. Original analysis: How many nucleated cells were present was estimated from reference gene primer amplification. Using immunoSEQ multiplex PCR, the repertoire was profiled, and TCRdb retains in-frame clones only, with some absent. The DNA gave D and trimming, while V, J and clone size come from that table. The sample carries hundreds of thousands of clones, about nine tenths recorded once. Cohort 3 donors were reported recovered after two negative PCRs, clearance, or symptom resolution.

The sequenced sample consisted of PBMCs or T cells enriched from blood (not recorded which). This chain joins TRBV4-1 and TRBJ1-2, with TRBD1 as a possible D gene (5 bases). The sequence was collected from a young man who had recovered from COVID-19. The CDR3 DNA sequence: TGCGCCAGCAGCCCCGACAGTCCCTATGGCTACACCTTC. Translation gives CASSPDSPYGYTF.